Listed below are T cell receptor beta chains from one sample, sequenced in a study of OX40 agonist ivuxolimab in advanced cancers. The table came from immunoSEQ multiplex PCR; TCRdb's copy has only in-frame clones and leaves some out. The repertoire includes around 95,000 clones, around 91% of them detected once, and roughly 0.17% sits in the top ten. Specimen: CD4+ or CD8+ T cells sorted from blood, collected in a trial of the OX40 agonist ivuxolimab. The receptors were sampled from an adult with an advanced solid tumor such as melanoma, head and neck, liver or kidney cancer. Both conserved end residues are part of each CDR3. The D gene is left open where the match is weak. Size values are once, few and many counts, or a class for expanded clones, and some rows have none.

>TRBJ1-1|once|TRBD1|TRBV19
CASSPAAGGLTNTEAFF
TGTGCCAGCTCACCCGCCGCAGGGGGTTTAACGAACACTGAAGCTTTCTTT
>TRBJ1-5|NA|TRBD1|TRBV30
CAWSNRGGEPQHF
TGTGCCTGGAGTAACAGGGGAGGGGAGCCCCAGCATTTT
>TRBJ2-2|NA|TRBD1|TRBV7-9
CASSLGTVSTGELFF
TGTGCCAGCAGCCTCGGGACAGTATCCACCGGGGAGCTGTTTTTT
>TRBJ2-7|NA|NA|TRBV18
CASSPRAASYEQYF
TGTGCCAGCTCACCACGAGCGGCCAGTTACGAGCAGTACTTC
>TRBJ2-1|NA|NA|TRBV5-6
CASSPYDRAGYNEQFF
TGTGCCAGCAGCCCCTACGACAGGGCGGGGTACAATGAGCAGTTCTTC
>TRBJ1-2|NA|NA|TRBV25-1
CASSSPVGYGYTF
TGTGCCAGCAGTTCCCCGGTGGGCTATGGCTACACCTTC
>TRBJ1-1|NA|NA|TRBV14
CASSHRQEAFF
TGTGCCAGCAGCCACCGGCAGGAAGCTTTCTTT
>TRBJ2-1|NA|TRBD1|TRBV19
CASSPGGNEQFF
TGTGCCAGTAGTCCAGGGGGCAATGAGCAGTTCTTC
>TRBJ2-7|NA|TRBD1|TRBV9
CASSVGGTGFYEQYF
TGTGCCAGCAGCGTAGGAGGGACAGGATTCTACGAGCAGTACTTC
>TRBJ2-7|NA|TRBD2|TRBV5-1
CASSSGTSGRRLYEQYF
TGCGCCAGCAGCTCTGGGACTAGCGGGCGGAGACTTTACGAGCAGTACTTC
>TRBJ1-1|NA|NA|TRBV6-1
CASKNYEAFF
TGTGCCAGCAAAAACTATGAAGCTTTCTTT
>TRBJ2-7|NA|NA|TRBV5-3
CARSFPCSYEQYF
TGTGCCAGAAGCTTTCCCTGCTCCTACGAGCAGTACTTC
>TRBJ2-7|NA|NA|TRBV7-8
CASSFRTNTYEQYF
TGTGCCAGCAGCTTCCGGACAAATACCTACGAGCAGTACTTC
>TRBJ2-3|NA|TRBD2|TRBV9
CASSVVGRPSGATDTQYF
TGTGCCAGCAGCGTAGTAGGTCGCCCTAGCGGAGCCACAGATACGCAGTATTTT
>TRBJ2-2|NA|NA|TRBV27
CASSPQSTGELFF
TGTGCCAGCAGTCCCCAATCCACCGGGGAGCTGTTTTTT
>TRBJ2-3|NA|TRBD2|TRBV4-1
CASSYGLAGVADTQYF
TGCGCCAGCAGCTACGGACTAGCGGGGGTGGCTGATACGCAGTATTTT
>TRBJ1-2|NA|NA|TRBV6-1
CASSEAWGGAGYTF
TGTGCCAGCAGTGAAGCGTGGGGGGGCGCAGGCTACACCTTC
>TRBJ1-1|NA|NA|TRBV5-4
CASSQNTEAFF
TGTGCCAGCAGCCAGAACACTGAAGCTTTCTTT
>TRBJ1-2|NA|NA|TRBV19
CASTKGTGYTF
TGTGCCAGTACGAAGGGTACTGGCTACACCTTC
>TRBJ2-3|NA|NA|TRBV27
CASSLWGPQSQDTQYF
TGTGCCAGCAGTTTATGGGGGCCCCAGTCGCAGGATACGCAGTATTTT
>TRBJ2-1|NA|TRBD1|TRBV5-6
CASTPWGQGAYNEQFF
TGTGCCAGCACCCCTTGGGGACAGGGGGCCTACAATGAGCAGTTCTTC
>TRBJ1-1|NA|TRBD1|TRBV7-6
CASSLVGQGADTEAFF
TGTGCCAGCAGCTTAGTCGGACAGGGGGCGGACACTGAAGCTTTCTTT
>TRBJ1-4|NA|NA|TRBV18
CASSPVAGFEKLFF
TGTGCCAGCTCACCAGTGGCAGGGTTTGAAAAACTGTTTTTT
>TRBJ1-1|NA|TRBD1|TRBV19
CASSIGDRDLAFF
TGTGCCAGTAGTATAGGGGACAGGGACCTTGCTTTCTTT
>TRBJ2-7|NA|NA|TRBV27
CASSLRVLPTYEQYF
TGTGCCAGCAGTTTGAGGGTATTGCCTACCTACGAGCAGTACTTC
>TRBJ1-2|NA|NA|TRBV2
CASSPRRSTNYGYTF
TGTGCCAGCAGCCCGAGGAGGAGCACTAACTATGGCTACACCTTC
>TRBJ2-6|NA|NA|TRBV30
CAWRIAVKRDSSSGANVLTF
TGTGCCTGGAGGATAGCGGTGAAGCGGGACAGTAGCTCTGGGGCCAACGTCCTGACTTTC
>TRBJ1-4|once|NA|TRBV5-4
CASSPEGEKLFF
TGTGCCAGCAGCCCCGAGGGGGAAAAACTGTTTTTT
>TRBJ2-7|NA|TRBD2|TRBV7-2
CASSLSTSGSGEQYF
TGTGCCAGCAGTTTATCGACTAGCGGGAGCGGCGAGCAGTACTTC